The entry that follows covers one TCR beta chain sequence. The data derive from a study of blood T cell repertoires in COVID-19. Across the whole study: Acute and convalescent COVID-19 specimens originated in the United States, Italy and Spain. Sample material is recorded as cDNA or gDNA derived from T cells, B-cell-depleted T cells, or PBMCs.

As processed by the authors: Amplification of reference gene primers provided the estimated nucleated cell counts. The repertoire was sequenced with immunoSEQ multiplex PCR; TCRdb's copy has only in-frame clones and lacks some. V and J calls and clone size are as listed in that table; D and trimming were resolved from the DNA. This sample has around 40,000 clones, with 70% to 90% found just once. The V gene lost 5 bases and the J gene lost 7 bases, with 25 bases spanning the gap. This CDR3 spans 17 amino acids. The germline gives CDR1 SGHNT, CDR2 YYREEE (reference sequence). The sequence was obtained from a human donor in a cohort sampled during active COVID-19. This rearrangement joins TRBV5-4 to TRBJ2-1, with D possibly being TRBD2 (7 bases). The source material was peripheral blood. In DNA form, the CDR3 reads TGTGCCAGCAGTTTTTACCGGGGGGCGGCCGGAGGGAATGAGCAGTTCTTC. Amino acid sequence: CASSFYRGAAGGNEQFF.